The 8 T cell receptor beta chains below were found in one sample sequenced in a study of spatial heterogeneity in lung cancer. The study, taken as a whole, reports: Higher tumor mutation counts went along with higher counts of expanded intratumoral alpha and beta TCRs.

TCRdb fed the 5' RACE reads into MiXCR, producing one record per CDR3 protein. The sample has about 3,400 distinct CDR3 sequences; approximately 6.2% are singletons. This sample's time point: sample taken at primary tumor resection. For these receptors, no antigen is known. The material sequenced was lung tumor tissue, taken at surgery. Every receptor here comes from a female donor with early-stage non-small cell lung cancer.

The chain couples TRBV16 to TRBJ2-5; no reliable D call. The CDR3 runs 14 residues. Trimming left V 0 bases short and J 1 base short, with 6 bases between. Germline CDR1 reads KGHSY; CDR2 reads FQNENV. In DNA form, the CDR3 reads TGTGCCAGCAGCCAATCCGCGCCCCAAGAGACCCAGTACTTC. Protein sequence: CASSQSAPQETQYF.

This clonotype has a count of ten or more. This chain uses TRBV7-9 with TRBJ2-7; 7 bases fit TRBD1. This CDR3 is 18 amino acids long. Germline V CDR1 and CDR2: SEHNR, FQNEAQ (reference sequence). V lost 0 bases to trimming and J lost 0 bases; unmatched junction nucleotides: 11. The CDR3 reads CASSLATPGQSSSYEQYV. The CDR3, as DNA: TGTGCCAGCAGCTTAGCGACACCGGGACAGAGTAGCTCCTACGAGCAGTACGTC.

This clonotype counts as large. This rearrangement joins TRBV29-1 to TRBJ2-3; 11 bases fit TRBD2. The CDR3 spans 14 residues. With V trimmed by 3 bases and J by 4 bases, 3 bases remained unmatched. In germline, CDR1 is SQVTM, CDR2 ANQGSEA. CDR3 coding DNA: TGCAGCGTTGATCTGGGACTAGCGGCAGATACGCAGTATTTT. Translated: CSVDLGLAADTQYF.

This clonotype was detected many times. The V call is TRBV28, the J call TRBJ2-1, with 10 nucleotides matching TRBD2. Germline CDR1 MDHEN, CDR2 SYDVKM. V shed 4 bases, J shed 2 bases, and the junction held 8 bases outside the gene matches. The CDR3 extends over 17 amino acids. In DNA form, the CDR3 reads TGTGCCAGCAGTTCCATTGTAGCGGGAGGACCCTACAATGAGCAGTTCTTC. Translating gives CASSSIVAGGPYNEQFF. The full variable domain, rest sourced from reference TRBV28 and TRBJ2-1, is DVKVTQSSRYLVKRTGEKVFLECVQDMDHENMFWYRQDPGLGLRLIYFSYDVKMKEKGDIPEGYSVSREKKERFSLILESASTNQTSMYLCASSSIVAGGPYNEQFFGPGTRLTVL.

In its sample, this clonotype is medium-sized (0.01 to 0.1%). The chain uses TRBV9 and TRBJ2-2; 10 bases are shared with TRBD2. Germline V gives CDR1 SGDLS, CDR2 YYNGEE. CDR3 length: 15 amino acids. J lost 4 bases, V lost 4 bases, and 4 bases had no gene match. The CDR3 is CASSQAGGGTGELFF. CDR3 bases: TGTGCCAGCAGCCAAGCGGGAGGGGGCACCGGGGAGCTGTTTTTT. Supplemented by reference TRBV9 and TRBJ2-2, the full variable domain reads DSGVTQTPKHLITATGQRVTLRCSPRSGDLSVYWYQQSLDQGLQFLIQYYNGEERAKGNILERFSAQQFPDLHSELNLSSLELGDSALYFCASSQAGGGTGELFFGEGSRLTVL.

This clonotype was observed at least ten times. The CDR3 loop reads CASRHPGTGKETQYF. DNA for the CDR3: TGTGCCAGCAGACATCCCGGGACAGGGAAAGAGACCCAGTACTTC. This chain links TRBV6-5 with TRBJ2-5, with 9 bases identical to TRBD1. The length of the CDR3 is 15 residues. CDR1 is MNHEY and CDR2 is SVGAGI in the germline V gene. With V trimmed by 6 bases and J by 3 bases, 8 bases remained unmatched.

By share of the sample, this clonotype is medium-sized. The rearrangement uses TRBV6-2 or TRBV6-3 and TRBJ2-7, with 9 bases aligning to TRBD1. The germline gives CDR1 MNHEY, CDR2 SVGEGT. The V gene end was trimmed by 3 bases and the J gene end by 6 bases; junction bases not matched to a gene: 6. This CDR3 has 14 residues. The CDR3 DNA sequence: TGTGCCAGCAGTTATACCGGGACAGGGACCGAGCAGTACGTC. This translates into CASSYTGTGTEQYV.

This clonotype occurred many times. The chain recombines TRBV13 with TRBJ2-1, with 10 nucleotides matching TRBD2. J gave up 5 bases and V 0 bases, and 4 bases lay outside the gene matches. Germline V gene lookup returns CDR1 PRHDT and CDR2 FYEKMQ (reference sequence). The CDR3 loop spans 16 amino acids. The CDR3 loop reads CASSLGVLAGNNEQFF. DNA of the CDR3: TGTGCCAGCAGCTTAGGAGTACTAGCGGGAAACAATGAGCAGTTCTTC.